This TCR beta chain was captured by sequencing in a study of blood T cell repertoires in COVID-19. As for the study in general: Sample material is recorded as cDNA or gDNA derived from T cells, B-cell-depleted T cells, or PBMCs.

Original data processing: Researchers report that nucleated cell counts were estimated from reference gene primer amplification. Generated by immunoSEQ multiplex PCR, the TCRdb table keeps only in-frame clones and is missing some. V, J and clone size are taken as reported in that table, and D and trimming were inferred from the DNA itself. This sample has 150,000 or so clones, with around 80% found just once. CDR1 and CDR2 from the germline V gene are SQVTM and ANQGSEA. This CDR3 region has 13 residues. Germline trimming cut 6 bases from V and 7 bases from J; bases unmatched to any gene: 4. The receptor was isolated from a woman aged 80 or older with acute or convalescent COVID-19. Sequenced input: peripheral blood. The chain employs TRBV29-1 and TRBJ1-4, with 11 bases identical to TRBD1. DNA for the CDR3: TGCAGCGTGGGACAGGGGGAAAGTGAAAAACTGTTTTTT. It yields the protein CSVGQGESEKLFF. Full variable domain (outside the CDR3, taken from reference TRBV29-1 and TRBJ1-4): SAVISQKPSRDICQRGTSLTIQCQVDSQVTMMFWYRQQPGQSLTLIATANQGSEATYESGFVIDKFPISRPNLTFSTLTVSNMSPEDSSIYLCSVGQGESEKLFFGSGTQLSVL.